The T cell receptor (beta chain) under discussion was sequenced for a study of T cell repertoires in cytomegalovirus infection. In regard to this clonotype: Its antigen is undetermined.

Using its own MiXCR run on the reads, TCRdb lists one record per CDR3 protein. The data hold a few hundred thousand distinct CDR3 sequences, with about 25% observed a single time. This CDR3 has 16 amino acids. Trimming removed 8 bases at V and 5 bases at J, with 23 bases between. The germline V gene encodes CDR1 SNHLY and CDR2 FYNNEI. V usage is TRBV2 and J usage is TRBJ2-3, with a weak D call TRBD2 (5 bases). This TCR came from a human donor in good health (CMV status not recorded). Some clones in this sample may be carry-over from other donors' samples. The sample here was cultured PBMCs, taken from culture after CMV antigen stimulation. DNA for the CDR3: TGTGCCAGCGCCCCCGGGGTTCCCACCGGAGGAGATACGCAGTATTTT. This translates into CASAPGVPTGGDTQYF.